This paragraph reports one T cell receptor beta chain. This clone has only one observation. The antigen this receptor binds is unknown. Base qualities were left out, and no much larger clone turns up one base away. Enrolling through a virtual design, the prospective study's participants ranged in age from roughly 18 to 90 years and lived across 24 United States geographic areas. In the prospective study, cohorts were assigned on the basis of participant-reported clinical history obtained from a screening survey and a study questionnaire. ImmuneRACE Cohort 3 recovered participants were defined by two consecutive negative NP/OP PCR tests, healthcare professional clearance, or symptom resolution. In the prospective study, whole blood, serum and a nasopharyngeal or oropharyngeal swab were collected from each participant by mobile phlebotomists. Participants in the prospective study had the option to provide additional blood draws and questionnaires over a roughly 2-month period. Before DNA extraction, prospective study blood samples were shipped either frozen or at room temperature.

CDR3 length: 13 amino acids, cysteine to phenylalanine. Only CDR3 DNA remains: 39 bases, in frame from the first base. According to the germline V gene, CDR1 reads SGDLS and CDR2 reads YYNGEE. Relative to germline, V is 6 bases shorter and J is 1 base shorter, with 10 bases between their ends. The source of the sample is a study of blood T cell repertoires in COVID-19 (dated by TCRdb to the early 2020s). Regarding the study in general: Samples covering the acute and convalescent phases of COVID-19 were provided by collaborators in the United States, Italy and Spain. The material from the prospective study consisted of cDNA or gDNA derived from T cells, B-cell-depleted T cells, or PBMCs. Deeply sampled blood TCRbeta repertoires from subjects exposed to, actively infected with, or recovered from COVID-19 were included in the dataset. The repertoires were released in a freely available public database meant as a resource for research on the immune response to SARS-CoV-2. Samples came from the ongoing ImmuneRACE study (first 160 participants) plus 1,254 subjects from 6 global collaborators. Nearly every sample came with metadata listing a de-identified subject ID, COVID-19 status, age in years and sex. HLA class I and class II types, where available, came from metadata supplied by the sample provider rather than from assay-based typing. Study-wide conclusions, independent of this receptor: How much clinical and demographic metadata was included differed by source and by participant, and the metadata was provided uncurated.

The immunoSEQ Assay, a bias-controlled multiplex PCR, was used to amplify TCRbeta CDR3 regions from genomic DNA. Per the authors' processing: Within the assay, amplification of reference gene primers was used to estimate how many nucleated cells each sample contained. To quantify the absolute abundance of each unique TCRbeta CDR3 rearrangement, sequence reads were collapsed and filtered. For each sample, productive Simpson clonality was calculated as the square root of Simpson's diversity index across productive rearrangements. TCRdb provides this immuneACCESS table in a form limited to in-frame rearrangements. Some clones are lacking; in checked studies, under half of them reflect an unresolved V gene, and why the rest are absent is not known. V and J calls and clone size are those listed in that table; D and trimming were worked out from the DNA. A total of approximately 280,000 clones appear in this sample, roughly nine tenths of them only once. The ten top clones hold roughly 3% of the sample.

The chain joins TRBV9 to TRBJ1-1, and possibly TRBD1, on 5 matching bases. The receptor was isolated from a woman aged 18 to 35 who had recovered from COVID-19. Sequencing used PBMCs or T cells enriched from blood (not recorded which). CDR3 region: CASTKGSNTEAFF. The DNA reads TGTGCCAGCACGAAGGGGTCGAACACTGAAGCTTTCTTT.